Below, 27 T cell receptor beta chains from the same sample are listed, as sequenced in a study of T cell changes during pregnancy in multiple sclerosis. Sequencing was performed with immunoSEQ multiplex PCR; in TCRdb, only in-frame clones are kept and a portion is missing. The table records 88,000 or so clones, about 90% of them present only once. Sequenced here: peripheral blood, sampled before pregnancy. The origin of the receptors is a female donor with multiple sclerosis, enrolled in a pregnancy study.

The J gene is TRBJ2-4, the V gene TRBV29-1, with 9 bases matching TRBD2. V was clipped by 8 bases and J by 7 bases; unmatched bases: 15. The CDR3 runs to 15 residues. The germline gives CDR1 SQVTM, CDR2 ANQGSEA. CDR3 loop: CSPSGGSGSLNIQYF. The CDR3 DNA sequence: TGCAGCCCTTCCGGTGGTAGCGGGAGCCTGAACATTCAGTACTTC. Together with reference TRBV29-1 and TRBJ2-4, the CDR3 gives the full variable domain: SAVISQKPSRDICQRGTSLTIQCQVDSQVTMMFWYRQQPGQSLTLIATANQGSEATYESGFVIDKFPISRPNLTFSTLTVSNMSPEDSSIYLCSPSGGSGSLNIQYFGAGTRLSVL.

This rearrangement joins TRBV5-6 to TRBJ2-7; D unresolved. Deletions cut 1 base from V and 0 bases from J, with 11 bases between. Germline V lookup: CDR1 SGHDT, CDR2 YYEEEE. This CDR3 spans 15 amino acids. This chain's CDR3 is CASSLWAGYSYEQYF. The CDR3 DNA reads TGTGCCAGCAGCTTGTGGGCAGGCTACTCCTACGAGCAGTACTTC.

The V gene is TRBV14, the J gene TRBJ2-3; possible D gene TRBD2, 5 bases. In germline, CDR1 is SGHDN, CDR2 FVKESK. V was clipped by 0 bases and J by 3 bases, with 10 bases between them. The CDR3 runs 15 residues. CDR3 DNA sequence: TGTGCCAGCAGCCAAGAGCTTCTAGCAACAGATACGCAGTATTTT. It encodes CASSQELLATDTQYF.

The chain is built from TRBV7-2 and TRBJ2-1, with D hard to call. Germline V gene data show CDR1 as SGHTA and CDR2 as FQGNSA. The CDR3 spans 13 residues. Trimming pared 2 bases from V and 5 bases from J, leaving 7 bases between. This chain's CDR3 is CASSLWLDNEQFF. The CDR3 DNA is TGTGCCAGCAGCTTATGGCTAGACAATGAGCAGTTCTTC.

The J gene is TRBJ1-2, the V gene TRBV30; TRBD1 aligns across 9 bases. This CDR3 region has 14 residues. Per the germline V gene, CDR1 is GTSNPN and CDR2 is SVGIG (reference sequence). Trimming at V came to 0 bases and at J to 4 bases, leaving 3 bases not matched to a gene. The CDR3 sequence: CAWSVGTGTYGYTF. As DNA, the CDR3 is TGTGCCTGGAGTGTTGGGACAGGGACCTATGGCTACACCTTC. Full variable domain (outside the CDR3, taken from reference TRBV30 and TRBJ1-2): SQTIHQWPATLVQPVGSPLSLECTVEGTSNPNLYWYRQAAGRGLQLLFYSVGIGQISSEVPQNLSASRPQDRQFILSSKKLLLSDSGFYLCAWSVGTGTYGYTFGSGTRLTVV.

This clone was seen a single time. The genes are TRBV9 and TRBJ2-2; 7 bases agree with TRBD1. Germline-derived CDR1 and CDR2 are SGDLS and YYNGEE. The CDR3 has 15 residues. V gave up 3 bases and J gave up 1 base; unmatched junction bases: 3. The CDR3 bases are TGTGCCAGCAGCGATAGGACAGGGAACACCGGGGAGCTGTTTTTT. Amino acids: CASSDRTGNTGELFF.

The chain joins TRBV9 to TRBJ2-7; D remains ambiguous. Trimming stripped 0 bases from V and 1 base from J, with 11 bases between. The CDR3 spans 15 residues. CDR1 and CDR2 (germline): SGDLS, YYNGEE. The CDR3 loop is CASSVGGSPSYEQYF. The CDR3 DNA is TGTGCCAGCAGCGTAGGCGGCAGTCCATCCTACGAGCAGTACTTC.

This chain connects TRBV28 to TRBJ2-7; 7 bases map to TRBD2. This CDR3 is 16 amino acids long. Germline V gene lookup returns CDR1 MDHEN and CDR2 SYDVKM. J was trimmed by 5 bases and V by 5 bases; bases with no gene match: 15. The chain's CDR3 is CASSLLTGGSRNEQYF. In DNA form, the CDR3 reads TGTGCCAGCAGTCTCCTAACGGGCGGGAGTAGAAACGAGCAGTACTTC.

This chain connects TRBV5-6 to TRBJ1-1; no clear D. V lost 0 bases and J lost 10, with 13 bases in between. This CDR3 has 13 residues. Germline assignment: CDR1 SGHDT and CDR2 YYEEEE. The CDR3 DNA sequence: TGTGCCAGCAGCTTGGCCTCGGCGCGGGGAGCTTTCTTT. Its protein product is CASSLASARGAFF.

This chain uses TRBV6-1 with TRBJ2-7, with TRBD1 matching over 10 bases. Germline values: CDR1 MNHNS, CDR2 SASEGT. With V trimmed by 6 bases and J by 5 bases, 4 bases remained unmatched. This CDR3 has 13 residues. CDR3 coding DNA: TGTGCCAGCAGGGGGACAGGGGTCCACGAGCAGTACTTC. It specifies CASRGTGVHEQYF.

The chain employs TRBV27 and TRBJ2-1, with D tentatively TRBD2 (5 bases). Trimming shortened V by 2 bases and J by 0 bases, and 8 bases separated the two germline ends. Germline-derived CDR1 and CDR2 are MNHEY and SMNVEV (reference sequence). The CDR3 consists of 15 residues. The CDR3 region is CASSLETTSYNEQFF. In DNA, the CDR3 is TGTGCCAGCAGTTTAGAGACTACCTCCTACAATGAGCAGTTCTTC.

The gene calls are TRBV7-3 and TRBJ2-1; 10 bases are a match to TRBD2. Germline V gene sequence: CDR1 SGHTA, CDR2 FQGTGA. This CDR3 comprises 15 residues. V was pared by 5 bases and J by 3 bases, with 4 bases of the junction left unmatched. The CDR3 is CASSRLAGDYNEQFF. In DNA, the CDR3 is TGTGCCAGCAGCCGTCTAGCGGGAGACTACAATGAGCAGTTCTTC.

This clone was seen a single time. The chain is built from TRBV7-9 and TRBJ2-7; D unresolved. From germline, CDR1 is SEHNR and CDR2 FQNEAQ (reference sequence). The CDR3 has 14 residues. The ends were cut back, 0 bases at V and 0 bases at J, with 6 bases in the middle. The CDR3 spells CASSLAVLSYEQYF. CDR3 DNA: TGTGCCAGCAGCTTAGCGGTACTCTCCTACGAGCAGTACTTC.

CDR3 protein: CASRPGTGPNEKLFF. DNA for the CDR3: TGTGCCAGCAGGCCCGGGACAGGGCCTAATGAAAAACTGTTTTTT. The gene calls are TRBV6-5 and TRBJ1-4; the match to TRBD1 covers 9 bases. This CDR3 comprises 15 residues. The germline CDR1 and CDR2 sequences are MNHEY and SVGAGI. The ends lost 6 bases at V and 3 bases at J; junction bases unmatched: 5.

The CDR3 DNA is TGCAGCGCTGGGAGTACTAATGAAAAACTGTTTTTT. Its protein product is CSAGSTNEKLFF. The rearrangement uses TRBV29-1 and TRBJ1-4, with no clear D. V shed 7 bases and J shed 2 bases, with 8 bases lying between them. Germline assignment: CDR1 SQVTM and CDR2 ANQGSEA. The CDR3 spans 12 residues.

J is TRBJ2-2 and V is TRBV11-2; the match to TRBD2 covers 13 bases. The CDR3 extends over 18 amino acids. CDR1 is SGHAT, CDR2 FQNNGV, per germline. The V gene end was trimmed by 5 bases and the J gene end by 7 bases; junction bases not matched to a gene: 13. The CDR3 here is CASSDTLTSGRAGGELFF. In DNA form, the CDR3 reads TGTGCCAGCAGCGACACTCTAACTAGCGGGAGGGCCGGCGGGGAGCTGTTTTTT.

The CDR3: CASRRSGRSPNEKLFF. The CDR3 DNA reads as TGTGCCAGCCGGAGAAGCGGAAGGTCTCCTAATGAAAAACTGTTTTTT. The V gene is TRBV27, the J gene TRBJ1-4, with D uncertain. The length of the CDR3 is 16 residues. Germline assignment: CDR1 MNHEY and CDR2 SMNVEV (reference sequence). Trimming removed 8 bases at V and 3 bases at J, with 19 bases between.

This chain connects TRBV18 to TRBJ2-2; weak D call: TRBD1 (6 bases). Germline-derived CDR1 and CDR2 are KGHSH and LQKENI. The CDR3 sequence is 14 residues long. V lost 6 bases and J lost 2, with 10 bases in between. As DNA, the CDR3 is TGTGCCAGCTCCCAGGGGATCAACACCGGGGAGCTGTTTTTT. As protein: CASSQGINTGELFF.

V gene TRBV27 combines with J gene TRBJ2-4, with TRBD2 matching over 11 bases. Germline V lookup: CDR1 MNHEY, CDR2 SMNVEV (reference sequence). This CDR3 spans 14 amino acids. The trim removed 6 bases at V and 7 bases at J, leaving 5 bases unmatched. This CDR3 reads CASSLTSGTNIQYF. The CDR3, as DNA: TGTGCCAGCAGCCTGACTAGCGGGACTAACATTCAGTACTTC.

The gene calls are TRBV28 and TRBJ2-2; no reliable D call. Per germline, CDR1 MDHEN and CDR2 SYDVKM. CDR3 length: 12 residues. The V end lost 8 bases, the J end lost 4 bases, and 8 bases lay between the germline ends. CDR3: CASRSRTGELFF. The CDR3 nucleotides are TGTGCCAGCCGGAGTCGCACCGGGGAGCTGTTTTTT.

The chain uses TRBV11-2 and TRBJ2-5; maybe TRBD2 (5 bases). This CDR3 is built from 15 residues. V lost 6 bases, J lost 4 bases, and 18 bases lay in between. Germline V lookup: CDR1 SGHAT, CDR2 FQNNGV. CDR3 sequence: CASSSSRSSSETQYF. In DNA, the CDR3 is TGTGCCAGCAGTTCTAGTCGGTCTAGCTCAGAGACCCAGTACTTC.

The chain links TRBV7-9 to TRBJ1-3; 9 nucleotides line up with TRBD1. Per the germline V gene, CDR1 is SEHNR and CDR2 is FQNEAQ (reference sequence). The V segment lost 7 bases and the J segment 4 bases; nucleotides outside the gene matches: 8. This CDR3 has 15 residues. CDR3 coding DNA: TGTGCCAGCACCTTGCCGGGACAGGGAGGAAACACCATATATTTT. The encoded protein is CASTLPGQGGNTIYF.

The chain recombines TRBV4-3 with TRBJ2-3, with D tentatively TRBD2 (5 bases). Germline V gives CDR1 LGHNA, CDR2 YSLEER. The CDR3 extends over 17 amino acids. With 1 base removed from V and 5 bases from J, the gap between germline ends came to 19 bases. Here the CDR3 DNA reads TGCGCCAGCAGCCAAGCTTCGGGGTCGGGTGTCATAGATACGCAGTATTTT. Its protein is CASSQASGSGVIDTQYF.

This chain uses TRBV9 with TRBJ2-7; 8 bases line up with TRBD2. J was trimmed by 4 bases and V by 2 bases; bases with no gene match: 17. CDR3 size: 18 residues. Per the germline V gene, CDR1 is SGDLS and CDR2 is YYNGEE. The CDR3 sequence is CASSVHPTTSGLFYEQYF. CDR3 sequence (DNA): TGTGCCAGCAGCGTCCACCCCACAACTAGCGGCCTTTTTTACGAGCAGTACTTC.

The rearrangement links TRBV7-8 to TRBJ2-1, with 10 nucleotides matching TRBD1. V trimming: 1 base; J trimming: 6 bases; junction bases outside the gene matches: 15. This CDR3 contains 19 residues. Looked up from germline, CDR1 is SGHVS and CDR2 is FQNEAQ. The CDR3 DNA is TGTGCCAGCAGCTTAGAAGGGAGTTCTTGGACAGGGGGTTTCAATGAGCAGTTCTTC. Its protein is CASSLEGSSWTGGFNEQFF.

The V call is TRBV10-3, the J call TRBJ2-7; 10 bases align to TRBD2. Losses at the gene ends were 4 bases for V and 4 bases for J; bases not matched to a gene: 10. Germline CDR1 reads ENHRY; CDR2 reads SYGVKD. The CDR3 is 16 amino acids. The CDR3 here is CAISAASSGSGYEQYF. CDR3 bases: TGTGCCATCAGTGCCGCCTCTAGCGGGAGTGGTTACGAGCAGTACTTC.

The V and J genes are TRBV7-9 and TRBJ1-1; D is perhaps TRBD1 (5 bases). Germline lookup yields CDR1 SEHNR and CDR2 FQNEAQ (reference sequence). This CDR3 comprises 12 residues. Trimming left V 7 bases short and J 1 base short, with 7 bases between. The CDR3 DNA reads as TGTGCCAGCACCCAGGGGAACACTGAAGCTTTCTTT. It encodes CASTQGNTEAFF.